This record concerns one TCR beta chain sequence. There is no known antigen for this receptor. The junction does not match germline at one end; this may be a read error. CDR1 WSHSY and CDR2 SAAADI are derived from the germline V gene. The CDR3 spans 14 residues, from the cysteine through the phenylalanine. CDR3 DNA is the only sequence kept; it has 42 bases, read in frame from the first base. The data originate from a study of CD8+CD57+ T cells in acquired aplastic anemia (dated by TCRdb to 2017 to 2018). A note on the overall study: DNA extracted from sorted CD4+ and CD8+ cells had a mean of approximately 3.5 ug, with a range of roughly 0.2 to 30 ug. An average of approximately 9.8 million reads for CD4+ cells and around 11 million reads for CD8+ cells was obtained from healthy donor samples. Paper-wide results and their limitations: No significant difference in CD8+ Simpson's diversity was found between patients and healthy controls (P=0.060). Although under 35 CD8+ CDR3 sequences were shared by patients and controls, these sequences appeared highly expressed in patients and within the immunodominant clones of patients.

TCR beta VDJ combination and CDR3 sequence profiling used genomic DNA as the template. TCR repertoire sequencing was run on an Illumina HiSeq 2000. In the original analysis: Repertoires were assessed using TRBV/TRBJ rearrangement plots, CDR3 size and DJ length profiles, and Simpson's diversity index. The most abundant DNA sequence in the deep sequencing data was defined as the immunodominant clone. CDR3 amino acid sequences were checked for sharing across subjects and were also compared against the VDJdb database and published repertoires. TCRdb cleaned the public reads at Q25 with fastp, built clones with MiXCR and kept in-frame beta chains. Entries that share a CDR3 protein sequence are merged under the most common genes and DNA. These V and J calls originate from TCRdb's pipeline instead of the authors' own analysis. For this sample there are about 220,000 distinct CDR3 sequences; 30% to 35% appear just once. In total, the top ten clones hold roughly 1.1% of the sample.

The study deep-sequenced TCR repertoires of sorted CD4+ and CD8+ blood T cells from severe aplastic anemia patients and healthy subjects. Ficoll-Paque density gradient centrifugation was used to isolate peripheral blood mononuclear cells. Before DNA extraction, CD4+ and CD8+ T cells were sorted with FACS or magnetic beads. The chain uses TRBV10-2 and TRBJ1-2; TRBD1 could be the D gene, as 6 bases match. The sample taken for sequencing was sorted CD4+, CD8+, or CD8+CD57+ T cells (not recorded which) from PBMCs. The TCR originated in a human donor in good health, serving as a control. The DNA reads TGCGACAGCAGTAAAAGGGGGGTAGGCCATGGCTACACCTTC. Its protein product is CDSSKRGVGHGYTF.